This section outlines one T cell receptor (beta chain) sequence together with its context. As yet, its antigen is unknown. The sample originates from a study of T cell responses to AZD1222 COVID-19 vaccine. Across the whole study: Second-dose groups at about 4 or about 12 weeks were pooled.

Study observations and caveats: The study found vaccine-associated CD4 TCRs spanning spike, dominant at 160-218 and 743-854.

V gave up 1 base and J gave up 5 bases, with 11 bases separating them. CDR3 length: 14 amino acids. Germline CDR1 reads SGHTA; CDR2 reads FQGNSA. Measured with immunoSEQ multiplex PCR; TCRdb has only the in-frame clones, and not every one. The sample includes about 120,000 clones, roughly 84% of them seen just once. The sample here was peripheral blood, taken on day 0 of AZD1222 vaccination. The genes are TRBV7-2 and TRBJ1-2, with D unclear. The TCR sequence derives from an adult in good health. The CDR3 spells CASSLDPGLYGYTF. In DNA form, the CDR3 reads TGTGCCAGCAGCTTAGATCCAGGACTATATGGCTACACCTTC.